These 21 T cell receptor beta chains originate from one sample sequenced in a study of technical replicates of blood from a few donors. Clones were sequenced by immunoSEQ multiplex PCR, and TCRdb holds only the in-frame ones, with some missing. The table has approximately 73,000 clones, 93% seen once. The specimen was T cells isolated from PBMCs. The receptors derive from a human donor in good health.

The rearrangement joins TRBV6-5 to TRBJ1-5, with D tentatively TRBD1 (5 bases). Trimming pared 7 bases from V and 4 bases from J, leaving 11 bases between. Germline V gives CDR1 MNHEY, CDR2 SVGAGI. The CDR3 consists of 13 residues. The CDR3 bases are TGTGCCAGCAATCAGGGTCCGAATCAGCCCCAGCATTTT. Translated, it gives CASNQGPNQPQHF.

This chain links TRBV2 with TRBJ2-1, with 7 bases identical to TRBD2. J was trimmed by 6 bases and V by 5 bases; bases with no gene match: 7. CDR1 and CDR2 from the germline V gene are SNHLY and FYNNEI. This CDR3 comprises 14 residues. The CDR3 here is CASSPGLVSNEQFF. The CDR3 DNA is TGTGCCAGCAGTCCTGGACTAGTCTCCAATGAGCAGTTCTTC.

J is TRBJ1-5 and V is TRBV18; 10 nucleotides line up with TRBD1. CDR1 is KGHSH and CDR2 is LQKENI in the germline V gene. With 4 bases clipped from V and 2 bases from J, the junction kept 5 bases outside the gene matches. The CDR3 is 16 residues long. The CDR3 sequence: CASSRPGTGGNQPQHF. CDR3 nucleotide sequence: TGTGCCAGCTCACGACCCGGGACAGGGGGCAATCAGCCCCAGCATTTT.

The chain uses TRBV7-9 and TRBJ2-1, with TRBD1 as a possible D gene (5 bases). Looked up from germline, CDR1 is SEHNR and CDR2 is FQNEAQ (reference sequence). The CDR3 totals 12 residues. The V and J ends lost 3 bases and 9 bases respectively, with 9 bases between them. CDR3 bases: TGTGCCAGCAGCTTCGAGGACATTGAGCAGTTCTTC. This gives the protein CASSFEDIEQFF. The full variable domain, its missing parts supplied by reference TRBV7-9 and TRBJ2-1, is DTGVSQNPRHKITKRGQNVTFRCDPISEHNRLYWYRQTLGQGPEFLTYFQNEAQLEKSRLLSDRFSAERPKGSFSTLEIQRTEQGDSAMYLCASSFEDIEQFFGPGTRLTVL.

This clone was picked up many times. The chain employs TRBV18 and TRBJ2-3, with 8 nucleotides matching TRBD2. The CDR3 has 18 amino acids. Germline V CDR1 and CDR2: KGHSH, LQKENI. The trim removed 3 bases at V and 5 bases at J, leaving 16 bases unmatched. CDR3 bases: TGTGCCAGCTCACCGAAAGCCCCAGCGGGAGCTGTAATAGATACGCAGTATTTT. Amino acid sequence: CASSPKAPAGAVIDTQYF.

CDR3 bases: TGTGCCAGCAGCGTAGGACGGGGGAGCTCTGGAAACACCATATATTTT. Translating gives CASSVGRGSSGNTIYF. The chain links TRBV9 to TRBJ1-3, with a possible D match to TRBD1 (5 bases). Germline CDR1 SGDLS, CDR2 YYNGEE. The V end was cut by 0 bases, the J end by 0 bases, with 10 bases between. The CDR3 is made up of 16 amino acids. Variable domain in full (rest from reference TRBV9 and TRBJ1-3): DSGVTQTPKHLITATGQRVTLRCSPRSGDLSVYWYQQSLDQGLQFLIQYYNGEERAKGNILERFSAQQFPDLHSELNLSSLELGDSALYFCASSVGRGSSGNTIYFGEGSWLTVV.

J is TRBJ1-1 and V is TRBV11-2; tentative D call: TRBD1 (5 bases). Deletions cut 4 bases from V and 7 bases from J, with 13 bases between. This CDR3 region has 13 residues. Germline CDR1 is SGHAT and CDR2 is FQNNGV. In DNA form, the CDR3 reads TGTGCCAGCAGCTCGACCCGGGGGGGTGAAGCTTTCTTT. It translates to CASSSTRGGEAFF.

CDR3 sequence reads: CASSSRQGNYGYTF. DNA of the CDR3: TGTGCCAGCAGTTCAAGGCAGGGGAACTATGGCTACACCTTC. This rearrangement joins TRBV7-9 to TRBJ1-2, with a possible D match to TRBD1 (6 bases). V lost 6 bases and J lost 2, with 13 bases in between. The germline V gene has CDR1 SEHNR and CDR2 FQNEAQ (reference sequence). This CDR3 contains 14 residues. Full variable domain (missing parts from reference TRBV7-9 and TRBJ1-2): DTGVSQNPRHKITKRGQNVTFRCDPISEHNRLYWYRQTLGQGPEFLTYFQNEAQLEKSRLLSDRFSAERPKGSFSTLEIQRTEQGDSAMYLCASSSRQGNYGYTFGSGTRLTVV.

The V and J genes are TRBV27 and TRBJ2-7; TRBD2 matches at 15 bases. There are 13 residues in the CDR3. The V segment lost 9 bases and the J segment 5 bases; nucleotides outside the gene matches: 2. Germline assignment: CDR1 MNHEY and CDR2 SMNVEV (reference sequence). The CDR3 sequence is CASRTSGGDEQYF. In DNA form, the CDR3 reads TGTGCCAGTCGGACTAGCGGGGGGGACGAGCAGTACTTC.

V and J are TRBV7-9 and TRBJ1-2; D might be TRBD1 (5 bases). The V and J ends lost 5 bases and 4 bases respectively, with 14 bases between them. The CDR3 is 14 amino acids. The germline V gene encodes CDR1 SEHNR and CDR2 FQNEAQ (reference sequence). The CDR3 sequence: CASSPGGFLYGYTF. Here the CDR3 DNA reads TGTGCCAGCAGCCCTGGGGGGTTTCTCTATGGCTACACCTTC.

The chain employs TRBV28 and TRBJ2-6; 10 positions agree with TRBD2. The germline gives CDR1 MDHEN, CDR2 SYDVKM. This CDR3 is built from 18 residues. The ends lost 4 bases at V and 1 base at J; junction bases unmatched: 7. DNA of the CDR3: TGTGCCAGCAGTTCCCTGACTAGCGGGTCATCTGGGGCCAACGTCCTGACTTTC. This sequence encodes CASSSLTSGSSGANVLTF.

This sequence joins TRBV2 and TRBJ2-3; 7 bases agree with TRBD2. Looked up from germline, CDR1 is SNHLY and CDR2 is FYNNEI. The V and J ends lost 4 bases and 4 bases, in that order; junction bases with no gene match: 8. The CDR3 totals 15 residues. The CDR3 nucleotides read TGTGCCAGCAGTGTAGAGGGAGGGTTAGCAGATACGCAGTATTTT. This translates into CASSVEGGLADTQYF.

The gene calls are TRBV7-6 and TRBJ2-5, with TRBD1 identical over 8 bases. The length of the CDR3 is 15 residues. J gave up 3 bases and V 5 bases, and 8 bases lay outside the gene matches. Germline CDR1 and CDR2: SGHVS and FNYEAQ. The CDR3 protein is CASSQPRTGKETQYF. DNA for the CDR3: TGTGCCAGCAGCCAACCCCGGACAGGGAAAGAGACCCAGTACTTC.

The chain links TRBV25-1 to TRBJ1-1, with 7 bases aligning to TRBD1. V was clipped by 1 base and J by 4 bases; unmatched bases: 6. CDR3 length equals 15 residues. Germline V gene data show CDR1 as MGHDK and CDR2 as SYGVNS. CDR3 sequence: CASSEFIQGLTEAFF. CDR3 nucleotides: TGTGCCAGCAGTGAATTCATACAGGGGCTCACTGAAGCTTTCTTT.

The V call is TRBV12-5, the J call TRBJ1-5; D possibly corresponds to TRBD1 (6 bases). Germline values: CDR1 LGHNT, CDR2 FRNRAP. This CDR3 is 13 amino acids long. V lost 3 bases to trimming and J lost 7 bases, with 10 bases between them. The CDR3 loop reads CASGLSGGQPQHF. Here the CDR3 DNA reads TGTGCTAGTGGTTTAAGCGGGGGCCAGCCCCAGCATTTT.

The V gene is TRBV28, the J gene TRBJ2-2, with 12 positions matching TRBD2. Losses at the gene ends were 5 bases for V and 3 bases for J; bases not matched to a gene: 7. This CDR3 contains 17 residues. Germline loops: CDR1 MDHEN, CDR2 SYDVKM. Here the CDR3 DNA reads TGTGCCAGCAGTCCCGACGGGACTAGCGGGTACACCGGGGAGCTGTTTTTT. Protein product: CASSPDGTSGYTGELFF.

The chain uses TRBV6-4 and TRBJ2-2, with 10 positions matching TRBD1. The J segment lost 4 bases and the V segment lost 3 bases, leaving 2 bases of the junction unmatched. In germline, CDR1 is MRHNA, CDR2 SNTAGT. CDR3 size: 15 residues. The CDR3 protein is CASSETGGGTGELFF. Written as DNA, the CDR3 is TGTGCCAGCAGTGAGACAGGGGGCGGCACCGGGGAGCTGTTTTTT.

This rearrangement joins TRBV27 to TRBJ2-3, with D perhaps TRBD2 (6 bases). The V end was cut by 6 bases, the J end by 3 bases, with 16 bases between. Per germline, CDR1 MNHEY and CDR2 SMNVEV (reference sequence). The CDR3 is made up of 15 amino acids. CDR3 sequence reads: CASSPSRDWTDTQYF. The CDR3 DNA reads as TGTGCCAGCAGCCCTTCCCGGGACTGGACAGATACGCAGTATTTT.

This clone was seen once. This chain links TRBV19 with TRBJ2-5, with 12 bases identical to TRBD2. The CDR3 extends over 15 amino acids. With V trimmed by 7 bases and J by 1 base, 4 bases remained unmatched. Germline CDR1 is LNHDA and CDR2 is SQIVND (reference sequence). The CDR3 sequence is CASTLTSGSQETQYF. CDR3 nucleotide sequence: TGTGCCAGTACCTTGACTAGCGGGAGCCAAGAGACCCAGTACTTC.

J is TRBJ1-3 and V is TRBV19, with 10 bases that match TRBD1. This CDR3 has 14 amino acids. The germline V gene has CDR1 LNHDA and CDR2 SQIVND (reference sequence). J lost 2 bases, V lost 6 bases, and 1 base had no gene match. CDR3 region: CASRTGGAGNTIYF. CDR3 DNA: TGTGCCAGTAGGACAGGGGGCGCTGGAAACACCATATATTTT.

The table lists this clone with a count of one. The chain uses TRBV6-5 and TRBJ1-2; no firm D call. Trimming cost V 4 bases and J 7 bases, with 16 bases left between them. Looked up from germline, CDR1 is MNHEY and CDR2 is SVGAGI. This CDR3 has 14 residues. DNA for the CDR3: TGTGCCAGCAGTTTTTCCCAATTTGGGAGTGGCTACACCTTC. As protein: CASSFSQFGSGYTF.